Listed below are T cell receptor beta chains from one sample, sequenced in a study of vaccination and CD4 T cells after COVID-19. Their specific antigens are unknown. TCRdb analysed the PCR reads with MiXCR anew, one entry per CDR3 protein. The sample records about 17,000 distinct CDR3 sequences, 45% to 65% being singletons. Material for sequencing was CD4+ T cells from blood, cultured in vitro. The receptors originated from a human donor who had recovered from COVID-19. The CDR3 runs from the conserved cysteine through the conserved F or W. The D gene is left open where the match is weak. Size values are once, few and many counts, or a class for expanded clones, and some rows have none.

j_call v_call clone_size d_call cdr3_aa cdr3_nt
TRBJ2-3 TRBV20-1 . . CSASATYTDTQYF TGCAGTGCTAGTGCGACCTACACAGATACGCAGTATTTT
TRBJ2-7 TRBV2 few TRBD1 CASSDRTGSHEQYF TGTGCCAGCAGTGACAGGACAGGGTCGCACGAGCAGTACTTC
TRBJ1-5 TRBV6-1 . TRBD1 CASSETGGGQPQHF TGTGCCAGCAGCGAGACAGGGGGCGGACAGCCCCAGCATTTT
TRBJ2-5 TRBV6-5 few TRBD2 CASSYVDSGGETQYF TGTGCCAGCAGTTATGTTGATAGCGGGGGAGAGACCCAGTACTTC
TRBJ1-2 TRBV6-5 . . CASSYQGLHYGYTF TGTGCCAGCAGTTACCAGGGACTGCACTATGGCTACACCTTC
TRBJ2-3 TRBV7-2 few . CASRQGGATDTQYF TGTGCCAGCAGACAAGGGGGGGCGACAGATACGCAGTATTTT
TRBJ1-2 TRBV20-1 few . CSARLWDGYTF TGCAGTGCTAGATTGTGGGATGGCTACACCTTC
TRBJ1-1 TRBV7-3 . . CASSLNPGDTEAFF TGTGCCAGCAGCCTCAACCCAGGGGACACTGAAGCTTTCTTT
TRBJ2-7 TRBV2 few . CASSEWASWGSYEQYF TGTGCCAGCAGTGAATGGGCCTCCTGGGGGTCCTACGAGCAGTACTTC
TRBJ1-1 TRBV6-1 . . CASNPLGGKNTEAFF TGTGCCAGCAACCCCCTCGGGGGCAAGAACACTGAAGCTTTCTTT
TRBJ2-3 TRBV19 few TRBD2 CASSIIRAGGRADTQYF TGTGCCAGTAGTATAATCCGAGCGGGGGGAAGAGCAGATACGCAGTATTTT
TRBJ2-6 TRBV7-3 . . CASSLEPGANVLTF TGTGCCAGCAGCTTGGAGCCTGGGGCCAACGTCCTGACTTTC
TRBJ1-2 TRBV10-3 . . CAISNFTTGNYGYTF TGTGCCATCAGTAATTTCACAACAGGGAACTATGGCTACACCTTC
TRBJ1-6 TRBV4-2 . TRBD1 CASSGGQGSTYNSPLHF TGTGCCAGCAGTGGCGGACAGGGAAGCACCTATAATTCACCCCTCCACTTT
TRBJ2-3 TRBV24-1 . . CATSDTYSADTQYF TGTGCCACCAGTGATACCTACTCCGCAGATACGCAGTATTTT
TRBJ2-5 TRBV7-2 few . CASSSLTGTLQETQYF TGTGCCAGCAGCTCTCTAACCGGGACACTTCAAGAGACCCAGTACTTC
TRBJ2-7 TRBV5-8 . TRBD2 CASSRGGVRTYEQYF TGTGCCAGCAGCCGGGGGGGAGTTAGAACCTACGAGCAGTACTTC
TRBJ1-5 TRBV2 few . CASTGILNQPQHF TGTGCCAGCACGGGGATACTCAATCAGCCCCAGCATTTT
TRBJ2-7 TRBV15 . TRBD1 CATSSRQGLSYEQYF TGTGCCACCAGCAGCCGACAGGGGCTATCCTACGAGCAGTACTTC
TRBJ2-7 TRBV10-1 . . CASSDGGQIREQYF TGCGCCAGCAGTGATGGGGGGCAGATTCGCGAGCAGTACTTC
TRBJ2-3 TRBV20-1 . . CSARVDSTDTQYF TGCAGTGCTAGAGTGGATAGCACAGATACGCAGTATTTT
TRBJ2-7 TRBV20-1 few . CSAPTRPTRVFPYEQYF TGCAGTGCTCCTACAAGGCCGACCAGAGTATTCCCCTACGAGCAGTACTTC
TRBJ1-1 TRBV7-6 . . CASSPDSMNTEAFF TGTGCCAGCAGCCCCGACAGCATGAACACTGAAGCTTTCTTT
TRBJ2-3 TRBV2 . . CASSDPRAVSTDTQYF TGTGCCAGCAGTGACCCCCGAGCTGTTAGCACAGATACGCAGTATTTT
TRBJ2-3 TRBV24-1 few TRBD2 CATAGLVTTDTQYF TGTGCCACCGCGGGACTAGTAACGACAGATACGCAGTATTTT
TRBJ2-3 TRBV21-1 . . CASSKVPSGSTDTQYF TGTGCCAGCAGCAAAGTACCTAGCGGGAGTACAGATACGCAGTATTTT
TRBJ2-5 TRBV6-1 once TRBD1 CASKVAGQGEYETQYF TGTGCCAGCAAAGTAGCTGGACAGGGGGAGTACGAGACCCAGTACTTC
TRBJ2-5 TRBV5-4 . . CASSTKTGTNKQETQYF TGTGCCAGCAGCACTAAAACCGGGACAAATAAACAAGAGACCCAGTACTTC
TRBJ2-7 TRBV6-5 few TRBD1 CASSYPGQGNYEQYF TGTGCCAGCAGTTACCCGGGACAGGGTAACTACGAGCAGTACTTC
TRBJ2-4 TRBV12-1 . . CASSFARGAKNIQYF .
TRBJ2-3 TRBV7-2 . . CASSRADSRGDTQYF TGTGCCAGCAGCAGGGCTGACTCGCGGGGAGATACGCAGTATTTT
TRBJ1-2 TRBV20-1 . TRBD1 CSARTGAGYGYTF TGCAGTGCTCGAACAGGGGCAGGCTATGGCTACACCTTC
TRBJ1-1 TRBV6-1 . . CASSVTSWNTEAFF TGTGCCAGCAGTGTGACGTCCTGGAACACTGAAGCTTTCTTT
TRBJ2-1 TRBV10-3 . TRBD1 CAIRNPGQGAYNEQFF TGTGCCATCAGGAATCCGGGACAGGGGGCCTACAATGAGCAGTTCTTC
TRBJ1-2 TRBV11-2 once . CAPVNYGYTF TGTGCCCCTGTTAACTATGGCTACACCTTC
TRBJ1-2 TRBV20-1 . . CSARLASSGMVYGYTF TGCAGTGCTAGGCTTGCTTCTTCGGGGATGGTATATGGCTACACCTTC